The 27 T cell receptor beta chains listed next were all sequenced from one sample in a study of CD8 T cells in Susac syndrome. Random hexamers were used to reverse transcribe the RNA input (about 0.5 to 1 ug). Each CDR3 protein gets one entry after TCRdb re-called the immunoSEQ multiplex PCR reads with MiXCR. The sample yields about 76,000 distinct CDR3 sequences, roughly nine tenths seen once. The specimen was CD8+ T cells from PBMCs. These receptors came from a human donor with multiple sclerosis.

The genes are TRBV9 and TRBJ2-3; 9 positions agree with TRBD1. Unmatched junction bases numbered 8, after V lost 3 bases and J lost 0 bases. Germline assignment: CDR1 SGDLS and CDR2 YYNGEE. The CDR3 consists of 17 residues. The CDR3 DNA is TGTGCCAGCAGCGGGGGGGGACAGGGACCTAGCACAGATACGCAGTATTTT. This translates into CASSGGGQGPSTDTQYF. The variable domain in full, with the rest retrieved from reference TRBV9 and TRBJ2-3, is DSGVTQTPKHLITATGQRVTLRCSPRSGDLSVYWYQQSLDQGLQFLIQYYNGEERAKGNILERFSAQQFPDLHSELNLSSLELGDSALYFCASSGGGQGPSTDTQYFGPGTRLTVL.

The chain has TRBV5-6 and TRBJ2-1; TRBD1 matches at 11 bases. Germline-derived CDR1 and CDR2 are SGHDT and YYEEEE. This CDR3 contains 16 residues. J lost 6 bases, V lost 4 bases, and 9 bases had no gene match. As DNA, the CDR3 is TGTGCCAGCAGCGGAGTGGACAGGGGGCTTCCCAATGAGCAGTTCTTC. It encodes CASSGVDRGLPNEQFF. The entire variable domain, with the rest obtained from reference TRBV5-6 and TRBJ2-1, is as follows: DAGVTQSPTHLIKTRGQQVTLRCSPKSGHDTVSWYQQALGQGPQFIFQYYEEEERQRGNFPDRFSGHQFPNYSSELNVNALLLGDSALYLCASSGVDRGLPNEQFFGPGTRLTVL.

CDR3: CASSLLAGDVEQFF. The CDR3 bases are TGTGCCAGCAGCTTACTAGCGGGAGACGTTGAGCAGTTCTTC. The chain links TRBV27 to TRBJ2-1; TRBD2 matches 11 bases. Unmatched junction bases numbered 7, after V lost 6 bases and J lost 9 bases. The CDR3 totals 14 residues. Germline V lookup: CDR1 MNHEY, CDR2 SMNVEV (reference sequence).

This clonotype occurred once. This rearrangement joins TRBV10-2 to TRBJ2-3; D might be TRBD2 (6 bases). V gave up 2 bases and J gave up 1 base, with 7 bases separating them. The CDR3 sequence is 14 residues long. Germline V gene sequence: CDR1 WSHSY, CDR2 SAAADI. The CDR3 nucleotides read TGCGCCAGCAGTGAGACGGGGGGCACAGATACGCAGTATTTT. Residues: CASSETGGTDTQYF.

The V call is TRBV28, the J call TRBJ2-2; 7 bases line up with TRBD2. Unmatched junction bases numbered 10, after V lost 2 bases and J lost 4 bases. CDR1 MDHEN and CDR2 SYDVKM come from the germline V gene. The CDR3 has 17 amino acids. The DNA for the CDR3 is TGTGCCAGCAGTTTAGCCCCCTGGGGCGGGGGCACCGGGGAGCTGTTTTTT. This codes for CASSLAPWGGGTGELFF.

The chain employs TRBV21-1 and TRBJ1-1; TRBD1 is the table's D call and was not checked against the DNA. TRBV21-1 is noted as a pseudogene. The CDR3 is 16 amino acids. This CDR3 is CASTSGTARMNTEAFF. DNA of the CDR3: TGTGCCAGCACTTCCGGGACAGCTCGTATGAACACTGAAGCTTTCTTT.

The chain uses TRBV20-1 and TRBJ2-7; perhaps TRBD2 as D (5 bases). Germline lookup yields CDR1 DFQATT and CDR2 SNEGSKA (reference sequence). This CDR3 is 14 amino acids long. Trimming stripped 3 bases from V and 1 base from J, with 13 bases between. CDR3 DNA sequence: TGCAGTGCTAGTAAGGACCCGGGGTCCTACGAGCAGTACTTC. Its translation: CSASKDPGSYEQYF.

This chain joins TRBV7-6 and TRBJ2-7; TRBD2 might be the D (6 bases). The CDR3 covers 13 residues. The germline V gene has CDR1 SGHVS and CDR2 FNYEAQ. V lost 3 bases, J lost 5 bases, and 11 bases lay in between. CDR3 sequence reads: CASSFLGEDEQYF. The CDR3 region has the DNA TGTGCCAGCAGCTTTCTGGGGGAGGACGAGCAGTACTTC.

The genes are TRBV4-2 and TRBJ1-5, with 8 bases fitting TRBD1. The CDR3 covers 15 residues. Germline assignment: CDR1 LGHNA and CDR2 YNFKEQ. The V and J ends lost 4 bases and 7 bases, in that order; junction bases with no gene match: 9. CDR3 in DNA: TGTGCCAGCAGCCCCACGGACAGGGAGAACCAGCCCCAGCATTTT. This sequence encodes CASSPTDRENQPQHF.

This clonotype was observed a single time. CDR3 nucleotide sequence: TGTGCCAGCACCCTCACCGGGGAGCTGTTTTTT. Protein sequence: CASTLTGELFF. The gene calls are TRBV21-1 and TRBJ2-2. TRBV21-1 is marked as a pseudogene. The CDR3 runs 11 residues.

The genes are TRBV9 and TRBJ2-2; 13 bases agree with TRBD2. This CDR3 region has 15 residues. Germline loops: CDR1 SGDLS, CDR2 YYNGEE. Germline trimming cut 4 bases from V and 6 bases from J; bases unmatched to any gene: 3. CDR3 sequence: CASSPTSGGAGELFF. In DNA, the CDR3 is TGTGCCAGCAGCCCCACTAGCGGGGGGGCCGGGGAGCTGTTTTTT.

The chain combines TRBV19 with TRBJ1-2; no reliable D call. V lost 7 bases and J lost 4, with 10 bases in between. CDR3 length: 12 amino acids. Per germline, CDR1 LNHDA and CDR2 SQIVND (reference sequence). As DNA, the CDR3 is TGTGCCAGTATGGTCCCATCCTATGGCTACACCTTC. Encoded protein: CASMVPSYGYTF.

The chain combines TRBV5-6 with TRBJ1-1; D perhaps matches TRBD1 (5 bases). Germline CDR1 and CDR2: SGHDT and YYEEEE. V was clipped by 1 base and J by 2 bases, with 6 bases between them. This CDR3 comprises 13 residues. This CDR3 reads CASSLTGNTEAFF. CDR3 nucleotides: TGTGCCAGCAGCTTGACAGGCAACACTGAAGCTTTCTTT.

This clonotype showed up just a few times. The J gene is TRBJ2-5, the V gene TRBV6-5; D tentatively reads TRBD1 or TRBD2 (6 bases each). Per germline, CDR1 MNHEY and CDR2 SVGAGI. This CDR3 comprises 15 residues. V gave up 6 bases and J gave up 5 bases, with 19 bases separating them. The DNA of the CDR3 is TGTGCCAGCAGCCGCGTAGGGGGAGGTATGGAGACCCAGTACTTC. It codes for CASSRVGGGMETQYF.

This chain connects TRBV2 to TRBJ2-1; 7 bases fit TRBD2. V dropped 0 bases and J dropped 4; count of bases not matched to a gene: 15. This CDR3 is built from 19 residues. Germline CDR1 reads SNHLY; CDR2 reads FYNNEI. CDR3 protein: CASSEAPATGLEIYNEQFF. DNA for the CDR3: TGTGCCAGCAGTGAAGCCCCGGCCACCGGACTAGAAATTTACAATGAGCAGTTCTTC. The full variable domain, rest sourced from reference TRBV2 and TRBJ2-1, is EPEVTQTPSHQVTQMGQEVILRCVPISNHLYFYWYRQILGQKVEFLVSFYNNEISEKSEIFDDQFSVERPDGSNFTLKIRSTKLEDSAMYFCASSEAPATGLEIYNEQFFGPGTRLTVL.

This chain uses TRBV4-1 with TRBJ1-1; no definite D call. The CDR3 totals 13 residues. V gave up 1 base and J gave up 1 base, with 4 bases separating them. Germline V gene lookup returns CDR1 MGHRA and CDR2 YSYEKL. The CDR3 region is CASSQVGNTEAFF. CDR3 nucleotide sequence: TGCGCCAGCAGCCAAGTGGGGAACACTGAAGCTTTCTTT.

V gene TRBV27 combines with J gene TRBJ1-2; 9 bases map to TRBD1. The V and J ends lost 6 bases and 2 bases, in that order; junction bases with no gene match: 16. The CDR3 extends over 18 amino acids. Germline V gives CDR1 MNHEY, CDR2 SMNVEV (reference sequence). CDR3 coding DNA: TGTGCCAGCAGCAAAGGGACAGGGCTAACCCCGGGCAACTATGGCTACACCTTC. Encoded protein: CASSKGTGLTPGNYGYTF.

The chain carries TRBV7-9 and TRBJ1-2; tentative D call: TRBD1 (6 bases). Germline CDR1 and CDR2: SEHNR and FQNEAQ (reference sequence). The V end was cut by 3 bases, the J end by 0 bases, with 14 bases between. The CDR3 runs to 16 residues. In nucleotides, the CDR3 is TGTGCCAGCAGCTTTGGGACACCCTCAGCTAACTATGGCTACACCTTC. Protein: CASSFGTPSANYGYTF.

As for this clonotype: One junction end does not reproduce the germline sequence, and a read error may be involved. The chain carries TRBV12-3 or TRBV12-4 and TRBJ2-1, with D tentatively TRBD1 or TRBD2 (6 bases each). This CDR3 is 15 amino acids long. The CDR3 bases are TGTGCCAGCAGCTTAGGGGGGAGCTCCTACAATGAGCAGTTCTTC. It codes for CASSLGGSSYNEQFF.

The V and J genes are TRBV5-1 and TRBJ2-4; tentatively, D is TRBD1 or TRBD2 (5 bases each). The CDR3 totals 21 residues. V lost 1 base and J lost 1, with 27 bases in between. The V gene's germline CDR1 is SGHRS and CDR2 YFSETQ. This CDR3 is CASSLYPGLGDRGEAKNIQYF. The CDR3, as DNA: TGCGCCAGCAGCTTGTACCCGGGGCTCGGTGATAGGGGTGAGGCCAAAAACATTCAGTACTTC.

The V gene is TRBV3-1, the J gene TRBJ2-5, with a possible D match to TRBD1 (5 bases). Trimming took 4 bases from V and 1 from J, leaving 13 bases between them. The CDR3 has 15 residues. Germline V gene data show CDR1 as LGHDT and CDR2 as YNNKEL (reference sequence). As DNA, the CDR3 is TGTGCCAGCAGCCCGCGGACAAATTCCCAAGAGACCCAGTACTTC. Translating it yields CASSPRTNSQETQYF.

The V gene is TRBV20-1, the J gene TRBJ1-5, with a tentative D call TRBD1 (5 bases). V was pared by 1 base and J by 4 bases, with 8 bases between. This CDR3 is 13 amino acids long. CDR1 is DFQATT, CDR2 SNEGSKA, per germline (reference sequence). The CDR3 DNA reads TGCAGTGCTAGAGTGGACATTAATCAGCCCCAGCATTTT. Residues: CSARVDINQPQHF.

The chain couples TRBV11-3 to TRBJ2-1, with 10 nucleotides matching TRBD2. This CDR3 region has 18 residues. CDR1 is SGHNT, CDR2 YENEEA, per germline. After removal of 3 bases from V and 3 bases from J, the junction contained 11 bases not matched to a gene. The CDR3 loop is CASSFLLPSGSLYNEQFF. CDR3 nucleotide sequence: TGTGCCAGCAGCTTTTTGCTCCCTAGCGGGAGCCTCTACAATGAGCAGTTCTTC.

This chain uses TRBV5-1 with TRBJ2-7, with D perhaps being TRBD1 or TRBD2 (6 bases each). Germline CDR1 SGHRS, CDR2 YFSETQ. The V end was cut by 4 bases, the J end by 6 bases, with 20 bases between. This CDR3 spans 15 amino acids. CDR3 in amino acids: CASSLHLGGEGEQYF. For the CDR3, the DNA is TGCGCCAGCAGCCTCCACTTGGGGGGCGAGGGCGAGCAGTACTTC.

The V call is TRBV12-3 or TRBV12-4, the J call TRBJ1-1, with D maybe TRBD1 (5 bases). V was pared by 6 bases and J by 5 bases, with 16 bases between. CDR3 length: 14 residues. CDR3 bases: TGTGCCAGCAGCTACGGGGGGGGAGGAACTGAAGCTTTCTTT. It yields the protein CASSYGGGGTEAFF.

The rearrangement uses TRBV12-3 or TRBV12-4 and TRBJ1-2; 8 bases align to TRBD1. V was clipped by 2 bases and J by 7 bases; unmatched bases: 9. The CDR3 covers 15 residues. CDR3: CASSLSTGGRGGYTF. The DNA for the CDR3 is TGTGCCAGCAGTTTATCTACAGGGGGTCGGGGTGGCTACACCTTC.

The rearrangement joins TRBV4-1 to TRBJ2-2; 9 nucleotides agree with TRBD1. Germline V lookup: CDR1 MGHRA, CDR2 YSYEKL. CDR3 length equals 15 residues. The J segment lost 1 base and the V segment lost 4 bases, leaving 1 base of the junction unmatched. CDR3 nucleotides: TGCGCCAGCAGCCCGGGACAGGGGAACACCGGGGAGCTGTTTTTT. This encodes CASSPGQGNTGELFF.